The 24 T cell receptor beta chains below come from one sample, sequenced in a study of monozygotic twins with inflammatory bowel disease. TCRdb reanalyzed the 5' RACE reads and collapses them to one entry per CDR3 protein, without DNA. Seen in this sample are 300,000 to 400,000 distinct CDR3 sequences; the ten most common clones hold 2% to 2.5%. Sequencing input: blood. The receptors stem from a human donor with ulcerative colitis or Crohn's disease, or a healthy co-twin of an affected twin (not recorded which).

This sequence joins TRBV6-5 and TRBJ1-5; TCRdb's assignment of TRBD1 cannot be checked, as there is no DNA. Per germline, CDR1 MNHEY and CDR2 SVGAGI. CDR3 length: 14 amino acids. CDR3 residues: CASVRQYSNQPQHF.

The gene calls are TRBV29-1 and TRBJ2-3; TCRdb outputs TRBD1, but without DNA this stays unchecked. Germline V gives CDR1 SQVTM, CDR2 ANQGSEA. This CDR3 region has 13 residues. The CDR3 sequence: CSTGGTGVDTQYF.

The chain couples TRBV6-5 to TRBJ1-4; absent DNA, TCRdb's TRBD1 call cannot be checked. Germline V gene sequence: CDR1 MNHEY, CDR2 SVGAGI. This CDR3 contains 15 residues. CDR3 region: CASSFSGQINEKLFF.

The chain recombines TRBV21-1 with TRBJ1-2; TCRdb lists TRBD1, though no DNA is available to test this call. TRBV21-1 has pseudogene status. This CDR3 region has 19 residues. The CDR3 sequence is CASSKDIRDSKKANYGYTF.

The gene calls are TRBV30 and TRBJ1-2; TCRdb indicates TRBD1, and absent DNA this call remains unverified. The germline V gene has CDR1 GTSNPN and CDR2 SVGIG (reference sequence). The CDR3 is 15 amino acids. The CDR3 is CAWSPETGNYYGYTF.

The genes are TRBV10-3 and TRBJ1-4; TCRdb designates TRBD1, a call that cannot be tested without DNA. CDR1 and CDR2 from the germline V gene are ENHRY and SYGVKD. This CDR3 is built from 15 residues. The CDR3 sequence is CAISDPGTANEKLFF.

This sequence joins TRBV6-2 or TRBV6-3 and TRBJ2-1. CDR1 MNHEY and CDR2 SVGEGT come from the germline V gene. The CDR3 is 15 residues long. The CDR3 reads CASSYSSGVSNEQFF.

This chain uses TRBV20-1 with TRBJ2-1; TCRdb indicates TRBD1, and absent DNA this call remains unverified. The CDR3 runs 20 residues. Per the germline V gene, CDR1 is DFQATT and CDR2 is SNEGSKA (reference sequence). The CDR3 sequence: CSARMRVSTRGPSSYNEQFF.

The gene calls are TRBV28 and TRBJ1-5. The germline V gene encodes CDR1 MDHEN and CDR2 SYDVKM. The CDR3 is 15 residues long. CDR3 residues: CASSWGAGGNQPQHF.

V gene TRBV6-2 or TRBV6-3 combines with J gene TRBJ2-1; TCRdb calls TRBD2, which cannot be checked without DNA. CDR1 and CDR2 from the germline V gene are MNHEY and SVGEGT. CDR3 length: 16 residues. The CDR3 here is CASSYTGTTPYNEQFF.

J is TRBJ2-1 and V is TRBV12-3 or TRBV12-4. The CDR3 is made up of 15 amino acids. CDR3 loop: CASSLGWGTYNEQFF.

The V call is TRBV5-1, the J call TRBJ2-7; TCRdb designates TRBD1, a call that cannot be tested without DNA. This CDR3 spans 14 amino acids. Germline V gene lookup returns CDR1 SGHRS and CDR2 YFSETQ. The chain's CDR3 is CASSLLQADYEQYF.

The chain recombines TRBV2 with TRBJ2-1. Looked up from germline, CDR1 is SNHLY and CDR2 is FYNNEI. The CDR3 contains 11 residues. CDR3 residues: CASSGSVEQFF.

The rearrangement links TRBV7-6 to TRBJ1-3; the D call of TRBD1 rests on TCRdb alone, since no DNA is present to check it. Germline V gene sequence: CDR1 SGHVS, CDR2 FNYEAQ. This CDR3 region has 16 residues. The CDR3 protein is CASSLEGHRGGNTIYF.

This chain uses TRBV7-9 with TRBJ2-3; the D call from TCRdb, TRBD2, cannot be confirmed without DNA. Germline CDR1 is SEHNR and CDR2 is FQNEAQ (reference sequence). The CDR3 spans 12 residues. CDR3 residues: CASSSVAGTQYF.

The chain recombines TRBV24-1 with TRBJ2-1; TCRdb indicates TRBD2, and absent DNA this call remains unverified. CDR3 length: 16 amino acids. Looked up from germline, CDR1 is KGHDR and CDR2 is SFDVKD. The CDR3 sequence is CATSDSTGLAGNEQFF.

This chain links TRBV18 with TRBJ1-2; the D gene TCRdb calls, TRBD1, cannot be checked with no DNA. Germline V gives CDR1 KGHSH, CDR2 LQKENI. The CDR3 runs to 14 residues. CDR3 sequence reads: CASSPAGKRYGYTF.

The CDR3 sequence: CAAGNPDQPQRF. The V gene is TRBV24-1, the J gene TRBJ1-5; TCRdb returns TRBD1, unconfirmable since there is no DNA. Germline V gene sequence: CDR1 KGHDR, CDR2 SFDVKD. The CDR3 loop spans 12 amino acids.

The V gene is TRBV11-2, the J gene TRBJ1-6; TCRdb calls TRBD1, which cannot be checked without DNA. CDR3 size: 14 residues. Germline V CDR1 and CDR2: SGHAT, FQNNGV. The CDR3 here is CASSYGQTNSPLHF.

CDR3 protein: CASSSQGGASTDTQYF. V gene TRBV6-2 or TRBV6-3 combines with J gene TRBJ2-3; TCRdb reports TRBD1, a call that lacks DNA to check it against. The germline gives CDR1 MNHEY, CDR2 SVGEGT. This CDR3 has 16 residues.

The chain is built from TRBV3-1 and TRBJ2-5; as DNA is missing, the TRBD1 call by TCRdb cannot be tested. Germline CDR1 is LGHDT and CDR2 is YNNKEL (reference sequence). The CDR3 spans 13 residues. CDR3 sequence: CASSQFRDTHKYF.

The rearrangement joins TRBV5-1 to TRBJ2-1; TCRdb's D call of TRBD2 is untestable without DNA. This CDR3 has 15 amino acids. CDR1 and CDR2 (germline): SGHRS, YFSETQ. CDR3 sequence reads: CASSLYSERGEEQFF.

The gene calls are TRBV20-1 and TRBJ2-6. The CDR3 runs to 15 residues. Per germline, CDR1 DFQATT and CDR2 SNEGSKA (reference sequence). CDR3: CSARGGSSGANVLTF.

The V gene is TRBV12-3 or TRBV12-4, the J gene TRBJ2-2. This CDR3 comprises 13 residues. The CDR3: CASSPTHYGELFF.